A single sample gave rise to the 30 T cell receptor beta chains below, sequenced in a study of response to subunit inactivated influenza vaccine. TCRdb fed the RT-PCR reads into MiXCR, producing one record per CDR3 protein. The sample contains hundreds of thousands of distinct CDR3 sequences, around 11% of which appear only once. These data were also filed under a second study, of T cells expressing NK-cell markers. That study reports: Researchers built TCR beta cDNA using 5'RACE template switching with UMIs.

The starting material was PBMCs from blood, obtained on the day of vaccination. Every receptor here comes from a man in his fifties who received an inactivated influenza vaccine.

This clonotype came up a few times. The CDR3 DNA follows: TGCGCCAGCAGCCAGACTAGCGGGTCGTCCTACAATGAGCAGTTCTTC. This codes for CASSQTSGSSYNEQFF. The chain has TRBV4-3 and TRBJ2-1; 10 positions agree with TRBD2. The CDR3 runs 16 residues. Trimming removed 3 bases from V and 1 base from J; junction bases left unmatched: 3. Germline CDR1 is LGHNA and CDR2 is YSLEER.

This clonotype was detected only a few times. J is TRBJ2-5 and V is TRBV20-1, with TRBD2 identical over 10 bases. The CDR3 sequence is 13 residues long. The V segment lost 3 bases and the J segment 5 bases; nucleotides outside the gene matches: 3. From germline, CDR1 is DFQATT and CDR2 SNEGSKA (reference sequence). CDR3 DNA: TGCAGTGCTAGGGGAGCGGGAGGGGAGACCCAGTACTTC. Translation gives CSARGAGGETQYF.

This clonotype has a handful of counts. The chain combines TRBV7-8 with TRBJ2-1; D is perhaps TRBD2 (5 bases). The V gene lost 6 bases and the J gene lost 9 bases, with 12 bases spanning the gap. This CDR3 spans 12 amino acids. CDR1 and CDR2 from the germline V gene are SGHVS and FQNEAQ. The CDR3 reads CASSAVRGEQFF. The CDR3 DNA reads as TGTGCCAGCAGTGCCGTTCGGGGTGAGCAGTTCTTC.

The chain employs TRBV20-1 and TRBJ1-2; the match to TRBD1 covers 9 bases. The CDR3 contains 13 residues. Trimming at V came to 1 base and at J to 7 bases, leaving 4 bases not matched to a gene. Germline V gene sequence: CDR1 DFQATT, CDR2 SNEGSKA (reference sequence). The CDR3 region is CSARVDRGVGYTF. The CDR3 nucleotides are TGCAGTGCTAGAGTCGACAGGGGGGTTGGCTACACCTTC.

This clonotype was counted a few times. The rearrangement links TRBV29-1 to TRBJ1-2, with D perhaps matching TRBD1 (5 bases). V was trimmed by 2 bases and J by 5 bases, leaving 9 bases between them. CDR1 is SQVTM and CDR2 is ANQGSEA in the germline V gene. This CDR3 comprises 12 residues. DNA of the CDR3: TGCAGCGTTGAAAACCAGGGATATGGCTACACCTTC. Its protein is CSVENQGYGYTF.

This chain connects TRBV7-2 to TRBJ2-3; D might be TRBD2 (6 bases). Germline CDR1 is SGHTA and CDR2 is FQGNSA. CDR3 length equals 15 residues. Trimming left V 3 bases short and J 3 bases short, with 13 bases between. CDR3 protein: CASSFNGRRTDTQYF. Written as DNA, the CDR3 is TGTGCCAGCAGCTTTAACGGGAGACGGACAGATACGCAGTATTTT. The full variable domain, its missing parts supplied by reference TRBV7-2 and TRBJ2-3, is GAGVSQSPSNKVTEKGKDVELRCDPISGHTALYWYRQSLGQGLEFLIYFQGNSAPDKSGLPSDRFSAERTGGSVSTLTIQRTQQEDSAVYLCASSFNGRRTDTQYFGPGTRLTVL.

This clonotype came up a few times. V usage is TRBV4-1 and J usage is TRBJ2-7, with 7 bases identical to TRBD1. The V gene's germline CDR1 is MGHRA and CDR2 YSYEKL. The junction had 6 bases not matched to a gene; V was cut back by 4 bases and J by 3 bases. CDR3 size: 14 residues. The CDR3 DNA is TGCGCCAGCAGCCGTATAACAGGGGACTACGAGCAGTACTTC. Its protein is CASSRITGDYEQYF.

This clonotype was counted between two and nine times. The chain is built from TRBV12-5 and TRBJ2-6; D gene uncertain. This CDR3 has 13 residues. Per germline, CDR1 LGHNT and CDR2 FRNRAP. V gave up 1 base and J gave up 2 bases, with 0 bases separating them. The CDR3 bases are TGTGCTAGTGGTTTGGCTGGGGCCAACGTCCTGACTTTC. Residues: CASGLAGANVLTF.

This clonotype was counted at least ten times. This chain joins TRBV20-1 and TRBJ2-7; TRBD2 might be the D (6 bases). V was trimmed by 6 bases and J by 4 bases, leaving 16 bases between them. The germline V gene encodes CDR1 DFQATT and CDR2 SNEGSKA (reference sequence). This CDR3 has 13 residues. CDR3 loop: CSAANGEEYEQYF. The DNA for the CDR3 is TGCAGTGCGGCTAATGGGGAGGAGTACGAGCAGTACTTC.

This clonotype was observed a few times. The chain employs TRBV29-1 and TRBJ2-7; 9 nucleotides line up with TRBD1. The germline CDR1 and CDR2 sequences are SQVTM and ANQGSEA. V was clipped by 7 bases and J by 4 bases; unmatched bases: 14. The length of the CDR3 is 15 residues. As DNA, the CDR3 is TGCAGCGCTGCACCGGGACAGGGTTTATGGTACGAGCAGTACTTC. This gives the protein CSAAPGQGLWYEQYF.

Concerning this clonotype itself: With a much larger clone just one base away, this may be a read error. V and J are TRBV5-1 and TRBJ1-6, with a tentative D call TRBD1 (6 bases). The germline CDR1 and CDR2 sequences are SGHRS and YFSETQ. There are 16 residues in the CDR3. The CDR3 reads CASTLDRGARGSPLHF. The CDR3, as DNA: TGCGCCAGCACCTTGGACCGGGGGGCGAGAGGTTCACCCCTCCACTTT.

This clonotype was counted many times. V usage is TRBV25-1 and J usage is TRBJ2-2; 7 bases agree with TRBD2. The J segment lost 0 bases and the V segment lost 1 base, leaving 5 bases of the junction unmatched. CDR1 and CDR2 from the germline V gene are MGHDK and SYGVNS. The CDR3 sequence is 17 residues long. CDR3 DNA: TGTGCCAGCAGTGAATTCGGGGGGATGTCGAACACCGGGGAGCTGTTTTTT. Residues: CASSEFGGMSNTGELFF.

The CDR3, as DNA: TGTGCCAGCAGTTTATCGTACAGCCGCTACGAGCAGTACTTC. Residues: CASSLSYSRYEQYF. The rearrangement joins TRBV28 to TRBJ2-7; D is unclear. Germline CDR1 reads MDHEN; CDR2 reads SYDVKM. Trimming stripped 1 base from V and 3 bases from J, with 10 bases between. The CDR3 is made up of 14 amino acids.

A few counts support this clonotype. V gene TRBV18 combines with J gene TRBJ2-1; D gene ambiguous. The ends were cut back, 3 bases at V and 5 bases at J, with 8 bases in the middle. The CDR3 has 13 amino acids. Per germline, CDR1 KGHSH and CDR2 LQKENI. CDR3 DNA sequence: TGTGCCAGCTCACCGAAAACTGACAATGAGCAGTTCTTC. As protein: CASSPKTDNEQFF.

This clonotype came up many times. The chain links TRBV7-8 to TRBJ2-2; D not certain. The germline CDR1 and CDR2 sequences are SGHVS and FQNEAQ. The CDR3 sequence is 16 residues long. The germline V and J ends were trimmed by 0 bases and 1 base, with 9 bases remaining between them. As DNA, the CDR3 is TGTGCCAGCAGCTTAGCTCCCGGCGGGAACACCGGGGAGCTGTTTTTT. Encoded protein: CASSLAPGGNTGELFF.

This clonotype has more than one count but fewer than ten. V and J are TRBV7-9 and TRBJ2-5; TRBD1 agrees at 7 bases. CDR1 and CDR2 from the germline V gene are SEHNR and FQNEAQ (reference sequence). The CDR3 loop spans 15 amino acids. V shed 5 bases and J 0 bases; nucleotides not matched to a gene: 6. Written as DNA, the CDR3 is TGTGCCAGCAGCCATTGGACAGGCCACCAAGAGACCCAGTACTTC. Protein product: CASSHWTGHQETQYF.

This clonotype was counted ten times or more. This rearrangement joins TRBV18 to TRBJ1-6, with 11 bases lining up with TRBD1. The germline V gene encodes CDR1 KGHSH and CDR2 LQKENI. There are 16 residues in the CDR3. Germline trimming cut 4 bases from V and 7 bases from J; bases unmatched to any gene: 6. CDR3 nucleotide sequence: TGTGCCAGCTCACTCGGGACAGGGGGGTCGAATTCACCCCTCCACTTT. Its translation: CASSLGTGGSNSPLHF.

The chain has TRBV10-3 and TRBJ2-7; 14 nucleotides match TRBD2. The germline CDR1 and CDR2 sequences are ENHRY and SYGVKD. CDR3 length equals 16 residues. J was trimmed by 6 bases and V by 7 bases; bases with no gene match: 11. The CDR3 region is CAINAGTSGRLVEQYF. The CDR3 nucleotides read TGTGCCATCAACGCCGGGACTAGCGGGAGACTTGTCGAGCAGTACTTC.

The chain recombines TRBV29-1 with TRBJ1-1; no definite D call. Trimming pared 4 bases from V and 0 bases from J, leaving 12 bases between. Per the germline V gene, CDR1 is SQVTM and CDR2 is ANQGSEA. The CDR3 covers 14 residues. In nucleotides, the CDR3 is TGCAGCGTTGTGCCCCCACCTATGAACACTGAAGCTTTCTTT. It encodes CSVVPPPMNTEAFF.

The CDR3 DNA reads TGTGCCAGCAGCTTAGCGGGGTCAGGGATGAGGACAGATACGCAGTATTTT. This codes for CASSLAGSGMRTDTQYF. The chain is built from TRBV7-2 and TRBJ2-3; TRBD1 is a possible D gene (5 bases). V shed 0 bases and J shed 3 bases, with 16 bases lying between them. Germline values: CDR1 SGHTA, CDR2 FQGNSA. The CDR3 covers 17 residues.

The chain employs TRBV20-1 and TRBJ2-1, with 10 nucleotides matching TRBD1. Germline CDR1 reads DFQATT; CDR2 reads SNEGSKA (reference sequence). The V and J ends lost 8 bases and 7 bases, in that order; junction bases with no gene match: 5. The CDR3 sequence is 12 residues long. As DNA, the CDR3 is TGCAGTTGCGGACAGGGGGGGAATGAGCAGTTCTTC. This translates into CSCGQGGNEQFF.

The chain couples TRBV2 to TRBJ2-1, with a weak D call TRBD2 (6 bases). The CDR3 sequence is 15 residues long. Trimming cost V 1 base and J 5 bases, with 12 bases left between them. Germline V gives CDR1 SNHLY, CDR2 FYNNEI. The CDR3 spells CASSEVSGENNEQFF. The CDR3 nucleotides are TGTGCCAGCAGTGAAGTTTCGGGGGAAAACAATGAGCAGTTCTTC.

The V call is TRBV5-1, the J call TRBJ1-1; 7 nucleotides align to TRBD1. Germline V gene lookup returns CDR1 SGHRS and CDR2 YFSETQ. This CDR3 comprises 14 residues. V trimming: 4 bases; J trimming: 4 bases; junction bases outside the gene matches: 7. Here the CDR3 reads CASSTSGGSTEAFF. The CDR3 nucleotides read TGCGCCAGCAGCACGTCAGGGGGTTCCACTGAAGCTTTCTTT.

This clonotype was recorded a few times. CDR3 in amino acids: CASSPPGLLNEQFF. CDR3 nucleotide sequence: TGTGCCAGCAGCCCCCCAGGACTCCTAAATGAGCAGTTCTTC. This chain connects TRBV6-2 or TRBV6-3 to TRBJ2-1; D is perhaps TRBD2 (5 bases). Trimming took 6 bases from V and 7 from J, leaving 16 bases between them. The germline gives CDR1 MNHEY, CDR2 SVGEGT. The CDR3 is made up of 14 amino acids.

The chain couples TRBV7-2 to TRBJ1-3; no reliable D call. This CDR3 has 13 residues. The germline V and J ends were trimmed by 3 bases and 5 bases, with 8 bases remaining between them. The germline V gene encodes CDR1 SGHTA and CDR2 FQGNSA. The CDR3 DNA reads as TGTGCCAGCAGCTTGGGCAGTAGAAACACCATATATTTT. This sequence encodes CASSLGSRNTIYF.

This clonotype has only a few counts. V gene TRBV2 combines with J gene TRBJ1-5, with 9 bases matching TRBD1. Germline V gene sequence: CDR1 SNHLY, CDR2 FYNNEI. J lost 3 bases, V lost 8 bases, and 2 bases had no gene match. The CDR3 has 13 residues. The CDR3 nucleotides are TGTGCCAGCGACAGGGGGACCAATCAGCCCCAGCATTTT. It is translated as CASDRGTNQPQHF.

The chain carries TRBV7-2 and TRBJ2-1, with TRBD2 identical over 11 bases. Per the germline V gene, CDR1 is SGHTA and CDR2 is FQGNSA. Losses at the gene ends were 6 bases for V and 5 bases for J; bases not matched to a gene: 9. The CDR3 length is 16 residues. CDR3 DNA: TGTGCCAGCAGGAGAAACCTAGCGGGAGGCGACAATGAGCAGTTCTTC. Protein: CASRRNLAGGDNEQFF. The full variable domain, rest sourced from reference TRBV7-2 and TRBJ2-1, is GAGVSQSPSNKVTEKGKDVELRCDPISGHTALYWYRQSLGQGLEFLIYFQGNSAPDKSGLPSDRFSAERTGGSVSTLTIQRTQQEDSAVYLCASRRNLAGGDNEQFFGPGTRLTVL.

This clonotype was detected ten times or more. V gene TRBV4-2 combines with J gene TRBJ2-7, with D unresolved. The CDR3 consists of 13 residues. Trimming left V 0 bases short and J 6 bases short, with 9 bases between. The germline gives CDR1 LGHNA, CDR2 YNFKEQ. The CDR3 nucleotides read TGTGCCAGCAGCCAAGATACCGCTTTCGAGCAGTACTTC. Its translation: CASSQDTAFEQYF.

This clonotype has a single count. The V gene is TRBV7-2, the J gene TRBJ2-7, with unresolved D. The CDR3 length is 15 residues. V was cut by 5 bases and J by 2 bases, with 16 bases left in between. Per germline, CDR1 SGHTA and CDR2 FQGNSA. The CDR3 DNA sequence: TGTGCCAGCAGCAACGATCGTTTCTTGACCTACGAGCAGTACTTC. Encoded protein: CASSNDRFLTYEQYF. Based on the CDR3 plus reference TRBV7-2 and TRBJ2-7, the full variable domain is GAGVSQSPSNKVTEKGKDVELRCDPISGHTALYWYRQSLGQGLEFLIYFQGNSAPDKSGLPSDRFSAERTGGSVSTLTIQRTQQEDSAVYLCASSNDRFLTYEQYFGPGTRLTVT.

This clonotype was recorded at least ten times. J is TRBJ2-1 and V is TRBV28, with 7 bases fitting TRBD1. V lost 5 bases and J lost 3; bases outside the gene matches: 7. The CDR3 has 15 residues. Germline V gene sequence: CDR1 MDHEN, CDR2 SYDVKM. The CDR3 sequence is CASSDRQGNYNEQFF. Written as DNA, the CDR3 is TGTGCCAGCAGTGATCGACAGGGAAACTACAATGAGCAGTTCTTC.